These T cell receptor beta chains were read from a single sample in a study of cytomegalovirus exposure and HLA in healthy donors. Repertoires were generated with immunoSEQ multiplex PCR, while TCRdb's copy carries only in-frame clones and drops some. This table holds about 150,000 clones, 78% found once. The sample comprised PBMCs. The receptors shown here come from a woman aged 45 to 65 in good health and CMV-seropositive. The CDR3 runs from the conserved cysteine through the conserved F or W. D genes are given only for firm matches. Size values are once, few and many counts, or a class for expanded clones, and some rows have none.

NA	TRBV4-3	NA	TRBJ2-1	TGCGCCAGCAGCGGTCAGGGTATTGGCAATGAGCAGTTCTTC	CASSGQGIGNEQFF
NA	TRBV7-2	TRBD1	TRBJ1-4	TGTGCCAGCAGCTTAGTCGGGACAGGGAGGGAAAAACTGTTTTTT	CASSLVGTGREKLFF
NA	TRBV7-2	TRBD1	TRBJ1-1	TGTGCCAGCAGCTTGCGACAGGGCTCAGAAGCTTTCTTT	CASSLRQGSEAFF
NA	TRBV5-1	NA	TRBJ1-1	TGCGCCAGCAGCTTCTCACAGCTTCGAACGGAGGCGGCTTTCTTT	CASSFSQLRTEAAFF
NA	TRBV6-1	NA	TRBJ2-7	TGTGCCAGCAGTGAAGCGGGGCAGGATCCCTACGAGCAGTACTTC	CASSEAGQDPYEQYF
NA	TRBV7-3	TRBD1	TRBJ2-5	TGTGCCAGCAGCCTCCTCGGACAGGGCCAGGCGGAGACCCAGTACTTC	CASSLLGQGQAETQYF
NA	TRBV2	NA	TRBJ1-4	TGTGCCAGCAGTGACGGTGAAAAACTGTTTTTT	CASSDGEKLFF
NA	TRBV7-2	NA	TRBJ1-6	TGTGCCAGCAGCTTAGCCCTCGGACAGACCAGCGGTCCCCTCCACTTT	CASSLALGQTSGPLHF
few	TRBV29-1	NA	TRBJ1-2	TGTAGCGTCTCCGGGGTGGATGGCTACACCTTC	CSVSGVDGYTF
few	TRBV9	NA	TRBJ1-1	TGTGCCAGCAGCGTAGAAACAGACCAAGAGAACACTGAAGCTTTCTTT	CASSVETDQENTEAFF
NA	TRBV11-3	NA	TRBJ2-1	TGTGCCAGCAGCCTCGGACAGTACAATGAGCAGTTCTTC	CASSLGQYNEQFF
NA	TRBV27	TRBD1	TRBJ2-7	TGTGCCAGCAGTCCCTCCGGGACCCAGGGGGTCTACGAGCAGTACTTC	CASSPSGTQGVYEQYF
NA	TRBV10-3	NA	TRBJ1-6	TGTGCCATCAGTTTGGACAGCCGGAATTCACCCCTCCACTTT	CAISLDSRNSPLHF
NA	TRBV10-3	NA	TRBJ2-3	TGTGCCATCAGTGTGACCCACAGGGAAGGGGCAGATACGCAGTATTTT	CAISVTHREGADTQYF
NA	TRBV7-2	NA	TRBJ1-1	TGTGCCAGCAGCTTAGAGCAGAACACTGAAGCTTTCTTT	CASSLEQNTEAFF
once	TRBV5-1	TRBD1	TRBJ2-7	TGCGCCAGCAGTTACATTCCCGGGACAGGGGGTTACGAGCAGTACTTC	CASSYIPGTGGYEQYF
once	TRBV27	TRBD1	TRBJ1-6	TGTGCCAGCAGTTTATCGAGGGGGCTTAGTTCACCCCTCCACTTT	CASSLSRGLSSPLHF
NA	TRBV7-8	TRBD2	TRBJ2-1	TGTGCCAGCAGCCTAACTAGCGGGAACCGGCATGAGCAGTTCTTC	CASSLTSGNRHEQFF
NA	TRBV10-3	TRBD2	TRBJ2-5	TGTGCCATCAGTGATGTAAGCGGGGCCCAAGAGACCCAGTACTTC	CAISDVSGAQETQYF
few	TRBV7-2	TRBD2	TRBJ2-1	TGTGCCAGCAGCTTCCTGAGCGGGGGTAGACCCGATGAGCAGTTCTTC	CASSFLSGGRPDEQFF
medium-sized	TRBV4-2	TRBD2	TRBJ2-1	TGTGCCAGCAGCCAAGATTTGACTAGCGGGATAAATGAGCAGTTCTTC	CASSQDLTSGINEQFF
NA	TRBV5-1	TRBD1	TRBJ2-3	TGCGCCAGCAGCTTGGGGGGACAGGGGGCGTCAGATACGCAGTATTTT	CASSLGGQGASDTQYF